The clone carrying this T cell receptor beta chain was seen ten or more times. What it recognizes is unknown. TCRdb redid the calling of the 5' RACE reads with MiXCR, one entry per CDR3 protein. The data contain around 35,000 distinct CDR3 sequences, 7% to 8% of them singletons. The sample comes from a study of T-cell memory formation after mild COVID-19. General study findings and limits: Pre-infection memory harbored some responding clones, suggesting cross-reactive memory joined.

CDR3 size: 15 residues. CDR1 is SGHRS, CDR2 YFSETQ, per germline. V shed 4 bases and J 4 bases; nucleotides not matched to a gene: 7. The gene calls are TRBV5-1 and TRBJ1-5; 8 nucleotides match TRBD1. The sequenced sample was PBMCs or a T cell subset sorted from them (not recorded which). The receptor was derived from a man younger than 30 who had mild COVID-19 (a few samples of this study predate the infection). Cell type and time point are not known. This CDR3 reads CASSPGTGANQPQHF. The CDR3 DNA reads TGCGCCAGCAGCCCCGGGACAGGAGCTAATCAGCCCCAGCATTTT.